The rows below give T cell receptor beta chains drawn from one sample of a study of cytomegalovirus exposure and HLA in healthy donors. Sequenced by immunoSEQ multiplex PCR; TCRdb stores in-frame clones only, minus some. The sample carries 30,000 to 35,000 clones, roughly 64% recorded once. Sequenced input: PBMCs. These receptors were obtained from a man in his forties in good health and CMV-seropositive. Each CDR3 is given without its conserved first and last residue.

V	CDR3
TRBV19	ASRRTGTEAF
TRBV27	ASSPRGGNQPQH
TRBV2	ASTTGALGREKLF
TRBV28	ASSSNRDRLISGEQY
TRBV2	ASSSLAGVSTGELF
TRBV5-1	ASSFQGQETQY
TRBV7-9	ASSLEAGADTQY
TRBV2	ASRGQGRNQPQH
TRBV27	ASSLTAAYEQY
TRBV5-1	ASSLEGQGRSPLH
TRBV19	ASSMPGRWENQPQH
TRBV7-2	ASSRRLAGGVETQY
TRBV6-5	ASSRDRGKTQY
TRBV7-2	ASSLASGGYEQY
TRBV6-6	ASSQGLGNQPQH
TRBV6-1	ASSESRRSSGNTIY
TRBV7-7	ASSFSSGGAGGELF
TRBV6-1	ASSVRGPLRETQY
TRBV9	ASSGWASGGNTDTQY
TRBV7-2	ASSPAGAGAYNEQF
TRBV7-8	ASTQPRRRGGRYEQF
TRBV7-8	ASSLALQGNTIY
TRBV19	ASSITGTAGYT
TRBV4-1	ASSHGPQRGRTDTQY
TRBV27	ASSLLSGANVLT
TRBV5-6	ASSLGLGDSPLH
TRBV27	ASSQSQGGYNSPLH
TRBV7-9	ASPRDSINTGELF
TRBV28	ASSLWSGGGNEQF
TRBV7-9	ASSLDRGEPNYGYT